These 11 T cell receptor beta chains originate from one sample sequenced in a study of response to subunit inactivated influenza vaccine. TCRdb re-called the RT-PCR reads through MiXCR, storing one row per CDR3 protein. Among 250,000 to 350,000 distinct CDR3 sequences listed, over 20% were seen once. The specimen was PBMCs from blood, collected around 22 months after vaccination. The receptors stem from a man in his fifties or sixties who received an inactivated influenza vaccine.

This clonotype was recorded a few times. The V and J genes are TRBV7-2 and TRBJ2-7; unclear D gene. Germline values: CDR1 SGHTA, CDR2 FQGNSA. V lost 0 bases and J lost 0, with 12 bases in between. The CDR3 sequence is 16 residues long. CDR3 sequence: CASSLAASKSSYEQYF. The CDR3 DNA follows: TGTGCCAGCAGCTTAGCCGCGTCTAAAAGCTCCTACGAGCAGTACTTC.

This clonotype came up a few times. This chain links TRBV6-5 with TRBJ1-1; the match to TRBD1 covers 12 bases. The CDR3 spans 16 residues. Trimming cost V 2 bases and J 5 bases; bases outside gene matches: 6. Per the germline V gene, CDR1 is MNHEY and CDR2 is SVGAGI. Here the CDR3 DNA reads TGTGCCAGCAGTTACCGGGACAGGGGGCCGGTAACTGAAGCTTTCTTT. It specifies CASSYRDRGPVTEAFF.

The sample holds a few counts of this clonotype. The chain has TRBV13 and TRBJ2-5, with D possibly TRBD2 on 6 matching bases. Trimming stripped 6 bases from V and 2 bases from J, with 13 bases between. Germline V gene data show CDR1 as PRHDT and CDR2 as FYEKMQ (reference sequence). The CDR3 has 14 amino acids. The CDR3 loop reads CASSHRDLQETQYF. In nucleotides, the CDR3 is TGTGCCAGCAGTCACCGGGACTTACAAGAGACCCAGTACTTC.

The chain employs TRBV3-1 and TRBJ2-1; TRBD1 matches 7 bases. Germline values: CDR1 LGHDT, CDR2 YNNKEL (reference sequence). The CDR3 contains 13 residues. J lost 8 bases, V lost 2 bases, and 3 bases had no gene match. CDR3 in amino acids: CASSQTDRDEQFF. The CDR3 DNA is TGTGCCAGCAGCCAAACAGACAGGGATGAGCAGTTCTTC.

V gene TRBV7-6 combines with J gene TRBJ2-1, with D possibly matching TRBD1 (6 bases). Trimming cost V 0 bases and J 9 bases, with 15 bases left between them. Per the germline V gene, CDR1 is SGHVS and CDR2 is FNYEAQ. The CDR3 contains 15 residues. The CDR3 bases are TGTGCCAGCAGCTTAGCGATCCGGCAGGGGAGTGAGCAGTTCTTC. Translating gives CASSLAIRQGSEQFF.

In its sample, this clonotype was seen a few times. The CDR3 here is CASNAGQGFYGYTF. Here the CDR3 DNA reads TGTGCCAGCAACGCGGGACAGGGGTTCTATGGCTACACCTTC. The gene calls are TRBV12-3 or TRBV12-4 and TRBJ1-2; 10 bases align to TRBD1. With V trimmed by 7 bases and J by 4 bases, 6 bases remained unmatched. The CDR3 length is 14 residues.

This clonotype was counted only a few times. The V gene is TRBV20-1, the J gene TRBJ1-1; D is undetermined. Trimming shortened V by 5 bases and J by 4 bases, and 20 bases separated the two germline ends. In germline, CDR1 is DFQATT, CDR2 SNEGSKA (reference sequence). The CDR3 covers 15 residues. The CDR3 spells CSAGTGRWVGTEAFF. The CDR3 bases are TGCAGTGCTGGTACGGGGAGGTGGGTTGGCACTGAAGCTTTCTTT.

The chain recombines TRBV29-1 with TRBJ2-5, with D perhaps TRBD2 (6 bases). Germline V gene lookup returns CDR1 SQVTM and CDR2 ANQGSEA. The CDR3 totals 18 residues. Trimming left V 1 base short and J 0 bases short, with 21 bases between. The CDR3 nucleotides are TGCAGCGTTGAAGTGAGGGTGAAAACTAGCCCAAACCAAGAGACCCAGTACTTC. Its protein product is CSVEVRVKTSPNQETQYF.

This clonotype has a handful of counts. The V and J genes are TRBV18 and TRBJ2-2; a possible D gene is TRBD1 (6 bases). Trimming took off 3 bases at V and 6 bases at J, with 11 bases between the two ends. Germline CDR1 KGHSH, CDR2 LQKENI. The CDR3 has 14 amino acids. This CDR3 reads CASSPQTGSGELFF. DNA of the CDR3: TGTGCCAGCTCACCGCAGACAGGCTCCGGGGAGCTGTTTTTT.

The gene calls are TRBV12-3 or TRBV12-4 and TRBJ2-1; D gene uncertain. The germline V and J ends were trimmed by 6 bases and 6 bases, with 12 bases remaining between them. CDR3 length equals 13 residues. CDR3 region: CASSPSRLNEQFF. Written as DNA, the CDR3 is TGTGCCAGCAGCCCCAGCCGCCTCAATGAGCAGTTCTTC.

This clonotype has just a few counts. CDR3 protein: CASSTTRGARPNYGYTF. In DNA, the CDR3 is TGTGCCAGTAGTACCACCAGGGGCGCAAGACCTAACTATGGCTACACCTTC. This chain uses TRBV19 with TRBJ1-2; D is possibly TRBD1 (6 bases). V lost 4 bases and J lost 0, with 18 bases in between. The CDR3 has 17 residues. The V gene's germline CDR1 is LNHDA and CDR2 SQIVND (reference sequence).